The 8 T cell receptor beta chains below all came from one sample that was sequenced in a study of cytomegalovirus exposure and HLA in healthy donors. The PCR made use of 60 Vbeta and 13 Jbeta primers. Assay used: immunoSEQ multiplex PCR; TCRdb lists only in-frame clones, some missing. The data contain some 150,000 clones, about 61% of them singletons. The sequenced material came from PBMCs. Receptors were obtained from a woman aged 40-49 years in good health and CMV-seronegative.

This clone is a singleton in its sample. The rearrangement links TRBV27 to TRBJ2-7, with 9 bases fitting TRBD1. The junction had 4 bases not matched to a gene; V was cut back by 0 bases and J by 1 base. The CDR3 has 16 amino acids. Per the germline V gene, CDR1 is MNHEY and CDR2 is SMNVEV (reference sequence). The CDR3 region is CASSLSGTGLSYEQYF. As DNA, the CDR3 is TGTGCCAGCAGTTTATCCGGGACAGGGTTGTCCTACGAGCAGTACTTC.

The chain combines TRBV2 with TRBJ1-2; 9 bases are shared with TRBD1. The V segment lost 5 bases and the J segment 6 bases; nucleotides outside the gene matches: 4. Germline CDR1 is SNHLY and CDR2 is FYNNEI. The CDR3 loop spans 13 amino acids. Written as DNA, the CDR3 is TGTGCCAGCAGTCGGACAGGGGAGAATGGCTACACCTTC. Residues: CASSRTGENGYTF.

The chain couples TRBV7-3 to TRBJ2-1, with 13 nucleotides matching TRBD2. The CDR3 length is 16 residues. Trimming removed 5 bases from V and 7 bases from J; junction bases left unmatched: 8. Germline-derived CDR1 and CDR2 are SGHTA and FQGTGA. The CDR3: CASSRTGLAGKNEQFF. The DNA for the CDR3 is TGTGCCAGCAGCCGCACGGGACTAGCGGGGAAGAATGAGCAGTTCTTC.

The chain has TRBV9 and TRBJ2-6; D gene unclear. This CDR3 region has 13 residues. Looked up from germline, CDR1 is SGDLS and CDR2 is YYNGEE. V was cut by 9 bases and J by 2 bases, with 9 bases left in between. This CDR3 is CATTRAGANVLTF. The CDR3 DNA follows: TGTGCCACCACTCGGGCTGGGGCCAACGTCCTGACTTTC.

The rearrangement joins TRBV11-3 to TRBJ2-3, with D possibly matching TRBD2 (7 bases). This CDR3 region has 15 residues. Trimming shortened V by 3 bases and J by 0 bases, and 10 bases separated the two germline ends. CDR1 SGHNT and CDR2 YENEEA come from the germline V gene. CDR3 DNA sequence: TGTGCCAGCAGCTTTGGGGGGGCTAGCACAGATACGCAGTATTTT. It encodes CASSFGGASTDTQYF.

This chain uses TRBV2 with TRBJ2-5; 8 bases match TRBD2. V dropped 4 bases and J dropped 9; count of bases not matched to a gene: 10. Germline values: CDR1 SNHLY, CDR2 FYNNEI. CDR3 length: 14 residues. CDR3 nucleotides: TGTGCCAGCAGTGGGGCGGGGGGCGGGCAGCCCCAGTACTTC. Amino acids: CASSGAGGGQPQYF.

In this sample, this clone turned up a few times. The J gene is TRBJ1-4, the V gene TRBV25-1, with 7 bases matching TRBD1. The J segment lost 6 bases and the V segment lost 2 bases, leaving 6 bases of the junction unmatched. The CDR3 runs 15 residues. The germline V gene has CDR1 MGHDK and CDR2 SYGVNS. CDR3 in DNA: TGTGCCAGCAGTGAACAAGGTCAGGGGGATGAAAAACTGTTTTTT. This gives the protein CASSEQGQGDEKLFF.

This sequence joins TRBV6-1 and TRBJ2-7; possibly TRBD1 for D (6 bases). The germline V and J ends were trimmed by 8 bases and 3 bases, with 20 bases remaining between them. CDR1 and CDR2 from the germline V gene are MNHNS and SASEGT. This CDR3 has 15 residues. In DNA form, the CDR3 reads TGTGCCAGCGTCCCTCGACAGGTCGAGCACTACGAGCAGTACTTC. The encoded protein is CASVPRQVEHYEQYF.